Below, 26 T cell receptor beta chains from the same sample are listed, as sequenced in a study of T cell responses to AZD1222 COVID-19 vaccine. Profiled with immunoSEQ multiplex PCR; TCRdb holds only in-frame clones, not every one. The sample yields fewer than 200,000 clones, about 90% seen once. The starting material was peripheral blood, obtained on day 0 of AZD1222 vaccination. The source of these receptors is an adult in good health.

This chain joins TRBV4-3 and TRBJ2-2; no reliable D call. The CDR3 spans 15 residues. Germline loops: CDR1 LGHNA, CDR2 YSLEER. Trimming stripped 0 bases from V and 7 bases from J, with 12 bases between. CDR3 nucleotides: TGCGCCAGCAGCCAAGACACCTTCCTCGGCGGGGAGCTGTTTTTT. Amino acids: CASSQDTFLGGELFF.

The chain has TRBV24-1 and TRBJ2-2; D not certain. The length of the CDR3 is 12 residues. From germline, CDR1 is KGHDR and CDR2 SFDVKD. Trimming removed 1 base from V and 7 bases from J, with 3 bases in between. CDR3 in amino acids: CATSDLSGELFF. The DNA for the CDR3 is TGTGCCACCAGTGATTTAAGCGGGGAGCTGTTTTTT.

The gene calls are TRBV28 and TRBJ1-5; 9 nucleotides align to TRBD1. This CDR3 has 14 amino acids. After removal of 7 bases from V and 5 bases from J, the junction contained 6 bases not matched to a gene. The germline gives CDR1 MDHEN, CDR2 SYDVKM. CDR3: CASKEGQGYQPQHF. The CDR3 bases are TGTGCCAGCAAGGAGGGACAGGGCTATCAGCCCCAGCATTTT.

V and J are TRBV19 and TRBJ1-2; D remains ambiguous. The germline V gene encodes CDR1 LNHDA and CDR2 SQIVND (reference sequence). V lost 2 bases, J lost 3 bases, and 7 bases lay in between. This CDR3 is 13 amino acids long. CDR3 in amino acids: CASSIQNDYGYTF. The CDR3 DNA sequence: TGTGCCAGTAGTATACAGAACGACTATGGCTACACCTTC.

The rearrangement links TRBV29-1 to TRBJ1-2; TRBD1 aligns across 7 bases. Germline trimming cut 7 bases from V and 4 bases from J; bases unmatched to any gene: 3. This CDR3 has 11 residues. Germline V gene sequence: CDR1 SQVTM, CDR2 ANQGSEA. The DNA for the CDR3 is TGCAGCGCACGGGACAGCTATGGCTACACCTTC. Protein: CSARDSYGYTF. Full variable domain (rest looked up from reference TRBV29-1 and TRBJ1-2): SAVISQKPSRDICQRGTSLTIQCQVDSQVTMMFWYRQQPGQSLTLIATANQGSEATYESGFVIDKFPISRPNLTFSTLTVSNMSPEDSSIYLCSARDSYGYTFGSGTRLTVV.

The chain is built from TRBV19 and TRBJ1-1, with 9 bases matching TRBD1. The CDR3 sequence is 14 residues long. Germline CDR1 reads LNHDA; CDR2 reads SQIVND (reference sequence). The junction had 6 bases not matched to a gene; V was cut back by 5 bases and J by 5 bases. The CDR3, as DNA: TGTGCCAGTAGTGTACAGGGGGCGAGGACTGAAGCTTTCTTT. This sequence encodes CASSVQGARTEAFF. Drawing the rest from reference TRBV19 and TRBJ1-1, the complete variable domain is DGGITQSPKYLFRKEGQNVTLSCEQNLNHDAMYWYRQDPGQGLRLIYYSQIVNDFQKGDIAEGYSVSREKKESFPLTVTSAQKNPTAFYLCASSVQGARTEAFFGQGTRLTVV.

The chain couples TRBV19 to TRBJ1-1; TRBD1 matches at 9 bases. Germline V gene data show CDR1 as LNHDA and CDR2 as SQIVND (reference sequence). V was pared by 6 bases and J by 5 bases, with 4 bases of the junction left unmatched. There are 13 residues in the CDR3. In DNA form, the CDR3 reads TGTGCCAGTAGCCAGGGGACAGGGACTGAAGCTTTCTTT. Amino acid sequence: CASSQGTGTEAFF.

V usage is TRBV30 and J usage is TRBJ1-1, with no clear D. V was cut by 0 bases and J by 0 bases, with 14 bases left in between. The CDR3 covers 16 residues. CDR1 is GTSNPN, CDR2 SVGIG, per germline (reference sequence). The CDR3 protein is CAWSVRVRLLNTEAFF. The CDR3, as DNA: TGTGCCTGGAGTGTACGGGTAAGGCTCCTGAACACTGAAGCTTTCTTT.

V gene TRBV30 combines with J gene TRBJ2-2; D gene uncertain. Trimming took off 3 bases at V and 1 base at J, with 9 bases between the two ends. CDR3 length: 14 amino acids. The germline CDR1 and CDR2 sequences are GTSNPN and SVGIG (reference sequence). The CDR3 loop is CAWRTPGNTGELFF. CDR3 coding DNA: TGTGCCTGGAGAACTCCCGGGAACACCGGGGAGCTGTTTTTT.

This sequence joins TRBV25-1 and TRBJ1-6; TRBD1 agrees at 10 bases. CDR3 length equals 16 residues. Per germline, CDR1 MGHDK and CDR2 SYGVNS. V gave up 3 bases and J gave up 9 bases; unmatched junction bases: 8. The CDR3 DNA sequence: TGTGCCAGCAGTGAGCCGGGACAGGGGTCTGGTTCACCCCTCCACTTT. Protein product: CASSEPGQGSGSPLHF.

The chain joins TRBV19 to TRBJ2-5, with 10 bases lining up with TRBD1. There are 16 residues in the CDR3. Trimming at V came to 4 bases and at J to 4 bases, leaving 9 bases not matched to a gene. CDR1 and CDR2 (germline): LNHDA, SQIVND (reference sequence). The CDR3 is CASSTMRQGAGETQYF. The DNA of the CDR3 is TGTGCCAGTAGTACGATGAGACAGGGGGCAGGAGAGACCCAGTACTTC.

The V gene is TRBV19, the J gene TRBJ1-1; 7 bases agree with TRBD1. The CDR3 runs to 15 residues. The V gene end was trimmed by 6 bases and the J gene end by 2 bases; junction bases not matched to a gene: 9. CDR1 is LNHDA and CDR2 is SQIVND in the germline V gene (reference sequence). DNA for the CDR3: TGTGCCAGTAGCTGGAGTAGAGGGGGCAACACTGAAGCTTTCTTT. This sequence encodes CASSWSRGGNTEAFF. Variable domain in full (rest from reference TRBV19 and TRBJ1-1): DGGITQSPKYLFRKEGQNVTLSCEQNLNHDAMYWYRQDPGQGLRLIYYSQIVNDFQKGDIAEGYSVSREKKESFPLTVTSAQKNPTAFYLCASSWSRGGNTEAFFGQGTRLTVV.

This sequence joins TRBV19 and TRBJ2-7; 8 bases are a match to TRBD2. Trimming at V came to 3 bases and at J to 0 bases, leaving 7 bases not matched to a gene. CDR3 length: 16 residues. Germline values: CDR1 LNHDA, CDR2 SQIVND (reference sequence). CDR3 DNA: TGTGCCAGTAGTATCGGGGTGGGACTAGTCTCCTACGAGCAGTACTTC. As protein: CASSIGVGLVSYEQYF.

The CDR3 DNA is TGTGCCAGCAGCCCGGACACGGGTCTGTACGAGCAGTACTTC. It is translated as CASSPDTGLYEQYF. This chain joins TRBV11-2 and TRBJ2-7, with D tentatively TRBD1 (5 bases). The CDR3 covers 14 residues. Per germline, CDR1 SGHAT and CDR2 FQNNGV. Trimming removed 5 bases from V and 4 bases from J, with 15 bases in between.

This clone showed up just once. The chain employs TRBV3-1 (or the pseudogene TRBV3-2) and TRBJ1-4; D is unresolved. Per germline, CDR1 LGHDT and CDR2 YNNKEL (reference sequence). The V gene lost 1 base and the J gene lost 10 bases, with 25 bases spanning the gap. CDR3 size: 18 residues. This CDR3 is CASSQASVPRLGVGKLFF. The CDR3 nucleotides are TGTGCCAGCAGCCAAGCCTCGGTTCCGCGGCTGGGCGTGGGAAAACTGTTTTTT.

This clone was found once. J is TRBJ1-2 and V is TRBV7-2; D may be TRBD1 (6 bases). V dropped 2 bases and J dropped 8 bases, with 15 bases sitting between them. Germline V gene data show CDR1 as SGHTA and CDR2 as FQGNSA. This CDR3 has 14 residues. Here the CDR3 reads CASSLTRETGGYTF. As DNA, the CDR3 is TGTGCCAGCAGCTTAACGAGAGAGACAGGAGGCTACACCTTC.

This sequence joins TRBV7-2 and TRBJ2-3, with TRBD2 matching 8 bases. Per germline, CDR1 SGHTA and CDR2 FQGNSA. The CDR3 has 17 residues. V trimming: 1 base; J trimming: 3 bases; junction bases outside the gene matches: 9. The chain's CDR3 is CASSLGTRASGTDTQYF. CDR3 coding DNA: TGTGCCAGCAGCTTAGGGACCAGGGCTAGCGGGACAGATACGCAGTATTTT.

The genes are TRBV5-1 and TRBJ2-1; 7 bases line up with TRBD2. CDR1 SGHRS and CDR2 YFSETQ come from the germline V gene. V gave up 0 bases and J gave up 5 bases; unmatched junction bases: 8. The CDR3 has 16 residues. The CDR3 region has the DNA TGCGCCAGCAGCTTGGAGACTAGCCCGCTTAACAATGAGCAGTTCTTC. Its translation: CASSLETSPLNNEQFF. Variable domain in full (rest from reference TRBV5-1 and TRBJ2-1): KAGVTQTPRYLIKTRGQQVTLSCSPISGHRSVSWYQQTPGQGLQFLFEYFSETQRNKGNFPGRFSGRQFSNSRSEMNVSTLELGDSALYLCASSLETSPLNNEQFFGPGTRLTVL.

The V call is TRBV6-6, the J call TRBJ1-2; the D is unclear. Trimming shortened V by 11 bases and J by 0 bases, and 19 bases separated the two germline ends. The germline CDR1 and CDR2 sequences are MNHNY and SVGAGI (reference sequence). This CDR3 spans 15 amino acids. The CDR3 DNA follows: TGTGCCGTACGAGAAAATCCCGGTTCTAACTATGGCTACACCTTC. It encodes CAVRENPGSNYGYTF.

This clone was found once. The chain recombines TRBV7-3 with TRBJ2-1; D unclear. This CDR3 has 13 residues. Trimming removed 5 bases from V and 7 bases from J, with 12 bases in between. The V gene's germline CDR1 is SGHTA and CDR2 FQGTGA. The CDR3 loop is CASSTSLGNEQFF. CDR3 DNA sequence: TGTGCCAGCAGCACCTCACTTGGGAATGAGCAGTTCTTC.

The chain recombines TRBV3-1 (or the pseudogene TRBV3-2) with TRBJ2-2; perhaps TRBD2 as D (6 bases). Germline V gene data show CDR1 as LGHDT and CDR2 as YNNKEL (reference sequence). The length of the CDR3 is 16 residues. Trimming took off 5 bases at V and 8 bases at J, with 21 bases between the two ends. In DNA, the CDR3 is TGTGCCAGCAGCTACCCTCGGGACTTCCCGTCTGGGGAGCTGTTTTTT. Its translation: CASSYPRDFPSGELFF.

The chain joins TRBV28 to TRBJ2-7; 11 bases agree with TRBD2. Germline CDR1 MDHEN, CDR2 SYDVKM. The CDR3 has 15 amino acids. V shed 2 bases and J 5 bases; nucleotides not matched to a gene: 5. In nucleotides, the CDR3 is TGTGCCAGCAGTTTACGACTAGCGGGGTCAGACGAGCAGTACTTC. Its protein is CASSLRLAGSDEQYF.

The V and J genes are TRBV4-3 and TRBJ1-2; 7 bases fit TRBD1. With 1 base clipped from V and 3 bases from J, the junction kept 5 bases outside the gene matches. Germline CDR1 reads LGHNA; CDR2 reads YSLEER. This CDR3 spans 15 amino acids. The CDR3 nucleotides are TGCGCCAGCAGCCAAGTCGTCAGGGGGGACTATGGCTACACCTTC. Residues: CASSQVVRGDYGYTF.

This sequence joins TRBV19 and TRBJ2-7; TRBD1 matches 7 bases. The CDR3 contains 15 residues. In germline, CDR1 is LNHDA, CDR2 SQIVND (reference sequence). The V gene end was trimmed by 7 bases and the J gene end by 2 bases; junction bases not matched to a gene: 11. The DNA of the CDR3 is TGTGCCAGTACCTCCGGACAGGCCCTGACCTACGAGCAGTACTTC. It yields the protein CASTSGQALTYEQYF. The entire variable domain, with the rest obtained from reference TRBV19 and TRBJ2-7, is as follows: DGGITQSPKYLFRKEGQNVTLSCEQNLNHDAMYWYRQDPGQGLRLIYYSQIVNDFQKGDIAEGYSVSREKKESFPLTVTSAQKNPTAFYLCASTSGQALTYEQYFGPGTRLTVT.

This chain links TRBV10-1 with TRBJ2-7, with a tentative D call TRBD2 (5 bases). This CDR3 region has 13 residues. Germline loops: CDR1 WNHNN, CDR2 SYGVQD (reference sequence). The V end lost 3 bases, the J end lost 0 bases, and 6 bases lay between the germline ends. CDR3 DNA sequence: TGCGCCAGCAGTGACGGGATCTCCTACGAGCAGTACTTC. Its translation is CASSDGISYEQYF.

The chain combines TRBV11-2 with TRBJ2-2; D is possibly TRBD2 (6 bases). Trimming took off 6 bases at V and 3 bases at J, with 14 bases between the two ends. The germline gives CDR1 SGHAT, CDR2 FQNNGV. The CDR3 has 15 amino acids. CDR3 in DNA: TGTGCCAGCAGGGGACCGGGACTCGACACCGGGGAGCTGTTTTTT. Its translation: CASRGPGLDTGELFF.